This TCR beta chain was retrieved from a study of T cells expressing NK-cell markers. Background on the study: TCR beta repertoires came from sorted CD3+CD56+NKG2C+, CD3+CD56+NKG2C- and CD3+CD56-NKG2C+ T cells. Seven sequenced donors out of eight were HCMV-seropositive, one seronegative.

Germline CDR1 and CDR2: SGHTA and FQGNSA. The CDR3 contains 15 residues. Worth noting for this clonotype: Its specificity is unknown.

Study outcomes and limitations: Roughly 6 donors showed dominant NKG2C+ clonotypes comprising about 1.0-7.5% of their CD8+ T cells.

TCRdb re-called the 5' RACE reads; every CDR3 protein appears as one record, without DNA. The table lists some 300,000 distinct CDR3 sequences, with about 0.4% in the top ten. V is TRBV7-2 and J is TRBJ2-5. The receptor was isolated from a young man in good health. Input material: blood T cells: a sorted CD56 or NKG2C T cell subset, CD4+ or CD8+ T cells, or bulk PBMC T cells (not recorded which). This chain's CDR3 is CASSFSAISGETQYF. Using reference TRBV7-2 and TRBJ2-5 for the parts outside the CDR3, the full variable domain is GAGVSQSPSNKVTEKGKDVELRCDPISGHTALYWYRQSLGQGLEFLIYFQGNSAPDKSGLPSDRFSAERTGGSVSTLTIQRTQQEDSAVYLCASSFSAISGETQYFGPGTRLLVL.